This T cell receptor beta chain was documented in a study of T cells expressing NK-cell markers. Study summary: Sorted CD3+CD56+NKG2C+, CD3+CD56+NKG2C- and CD3+CD56-NKG2C+ T-cell subsets were beta-chain profiled.

cDNA encoding TCR beta was synthesized via 5'RACE template switching incorporating UMIs. TCRdb reprocessed the 5' RACE reads and stores each CDR3 protein as one record, lacking DNA. The sample totals hundreds of thousands of distinct CDR3 sequences; its top ten clones hold around 4%. CDR1 and CDR2 (germline): KGHDR, SFDVKD. CDR3 length equals 16 residues. Material for sequencing was blood T cells: a sorted CD56 or NKG2C T cell subset, CD4+ or CD8+ T cells, or bulk PBMC T cells (not recorded which). The rearrangement links TRBV24-1 to TRBJ2-3; TCRdb's D call, TRBD1, is unchecked because there is no DNA. The TCR was taken from a woman between 18 and 70 years old in good health. The CDR3 spells CATSDPGTGGLDTQYF.